These 23 T cell receptor beta chains originate from one sample sequenced in a study of OX40 agonist ivuxolimab in advanced cancers. TCRdb's table, derived via immunoSEQ multiplex PCR, lists solely in-frame clones and lacks some. The data contain 130,000 or so clones, roughly 91% of them seen just once; the ten biggest clones take up 1%. The sample in question was CD4+ or CD8+ T cells sorted from blood, obtained in a trial of the OX40 agonist ivuxolimab. These receptors were taken from an adult with an advanced solid tumor such as melanoma, head and neck, liver or kidney cancer.

The chain links TRBV19 to TRBJ2-1, with 11 bases matching TRBD1. CDR1 is LNHDA, CDR2 SQIVND, per germline (reference sequence). The CDR3 is 17 residues long. Trimming removed 7 bases from V and 2 bases from J; junction bases left unmatched: 10. The CDR3 region has the DNA TGTGCCAGTACCCCCCTGGGGGACAGGGGGACCTACAATGAGCAGTTCTTC. Translated, it gives CASTPLGDRGTYNEQFF.

This rearrangement joins TRBV7-2 to TRBJ1-4; D is uncertain. CDR1 SGHTA and CDR2 FQGNSA come from the germline V gene. The CDR3 extends over 12 amino acids. Trimming left V 5 bases short and J 8 bases short, with 9 bases between. The CDR3 is CASSLNIEKLFF. DNA of the CDR3: TGTGCCAGCAGCCTAAACATAGAAAAACTGTTTTTT. Full variable domain (outside the CDR3, taken from reference TRBV7-2 and TRBJ1-4): GAGVSQSPSNKVTEKGKDVELRCDPISGHTALYWYRQSLGQGLEFLIYFQGNSAPDKSGLPSDRFSAERTGGSVSTLTIQRTQQEDSAVYLCASSLNIEKLFFGSGTQLSVL.

The rearrangement uses TRBV28 and TRBJ1-3, with a possible D match to TRBD1 (5 bases). The CDR3 spans 15 residues. Germline CDR1 reads MDHEN; CDR2 reads SYDVKM. The germline V and J ends were trimmed by 3 bases and 3 bases, with 12 bases remaining between them. The CDR3 coding sequence is TGTGCCAGCAGTTTTAGGCAGGGCTATGGAAACACCATATATTTT. This codes for CASSFRQGYGNTIYF.

This chain connects TRBV5-4 to TRBJ1-1, with unresolved D. The CDR3 is made up of 14 amino acids. Germline CDR1 reads SGHNT; CDR2 reads YYREEE (reference sequence). V was clipped by 4 bases and J by 3 bases, with 13 bases between them. CDR3 loop: CASSNQASDTEAFF. The DNA of the CDR3 is TGTGCCAGCAGCAATCAGGCAAGTGACACTGAAGCTTTCTTT.

This clone is a singleton in its sample. CDR3 sequence: CASSLGGGGTDTQYF. In DNA, the CDR3 is TGCGCCAGCAGCCTCGGAGGGGGGGGCACAGATACGCAGTATTTT. The chain is built from TRBV4-3 and TRBJ2-3; the D gene is possibly TRBD2 (7 bases). V gave up 4 bases and J gave up 1 base, with 12 bases separating them. This CDR3 contains 15 residues. The germline V gene encodes CDR1 LGHNA and CDR2 YSLEER.

The CDR3 sequence is CASSESPYF. The CDR3 DNA reads as TGTGCCAGCAGTGAATCCCCGTACTTC. The V call is TRBV6-1, the J call TRBJ2-5; D is ambiguous. Per germline, CDR1 MNHNS and CDR2 SASEGT. The V gene lost 2 bases and the J gene lost 13 bases, with 5 bases spanning the gap. The CDR3 consists of 9 residues.

The rearrangement uses TRBV7-2 and TRBJ2-7, with a weak D call TRBD1 (6 bases). From germline, CDR1 is SGHTA and CDR2 FQGNSA. The CDR3 is 14 amino acids. Between the trimmed V and J ends, which lost 5 bases and 6 bases, there was a span of 17 bases. CDR3 sequence (DNA): TGTGCCAGCAGCCCGAGGGACATTCCTTTCGAGCAGTACTTC. This gives the protein CASSPRDIPFEQYF.

This clone appeared once. J is TRBJ2-7 and V is TRBV2, with TRBD1 as a possible D gene (5 bases). V was pared by 6 bases and J by 6 bases, with 9 bases between. Germline loops: CDR1 SNHLY, CDR2 FYNNEI. There are 11 residues in the CDR3. CDR3 nucleotide sequence: TGTGCCAGCAGACTTCAGGGCGAGCAGTACTTC. It yields the protein CASRLQGEQYF.

The gene calls are TRBV7-2 and TRBJ1-5, with a tentative D call TRBD1 (5 bases). The V gene lost 1 base and the J gene lost 4 bases, with 11 bases spanning the gap. The CDR3 is 15 residues long. Germline V gives CDR1 SGHTA, CDR2 FQGNSA. The DNA of the CDR3 is TGTGCCAGCAGCTTAGGGCAGGGTAGAAATCAGCCCCAGCATTTT. As protein: CASSLGQGRNQPQHF.

The chain employs TRBV19 and TRBJ1-1; perhaps TRBD1 as D (6 bases). Germline V lookup: CDR1 LNHDA, CDR2 SQIVND (reference sequence). The CDR3 consists of 14 residues. V was clipped by 5 bases and J by 3 bases, with 13 bases between them. The CDR3 bases are TGTGCCAGTAGTCCCCGTCGGGGGCACACTGAAGCTTTCTTT. Residues: CASSPRRGHTEAFF.

The chain is built from TRBV9 and TRBJ2-2; weak D call: TRBD1 (6 bases). Germline V gene lookup returns CDR1 SGDLS and CDR2 YYNGEE. The V gene lost 0 bases and the J gene lost 13 bases, with 13 bases spanning the gap. CDR3 size: 13 residues. The CDR3 bases are TGTGCCAGCAGCGTAGGAACAGGGCACGCGCTGTTTTTT. Protein: CASSVGTGHALFF.

The chain uses TRBV9 and TRBJ2-6; D is uncertain. V was clipped by 4 bases and J by 0 bases, with 5 bases between them. The CDR3 length is 14 residues. Germline CDR1 and CDR2: SGDLS and YYNGEE. CDR3 coding DNA: TGTGCCAGCAGCTCCATCTCTGGGGCCAACGTCCTGACTTTC. Translating gives CASSSISGANVLTF.

Details on this clone: Other DNA sequences in this sample translate to the same CDR3. The CDR3 here is CASSYQETQYF. The CDR3 nucleotides are TGTGCCAGCAGTTATCAAGAGACCCAGTACTTC. The chain joins TRBV6-5 to TRBJ2-5; D not certain. CDR3 size: 11 residues. Deletions cut 3 bases from V and 2 bases from J, with 1 base between. Germline V gives CDR1 MNHEY, CDR2 SVGAGI.

This clone has a handful of counts. The rearrangement uses TRBV7-9 and TRBJ1-1, with D hard to call. Germline assignment: CDR1 SEHNR and CDR2 FQNEAQ (reference sequence). The CDR3 is 14 residues long. V dropped 4 bases and J dropped 1 base, with 10 bases sitting between them. This chain's CDR3 is CASSSSASNTEAFF. As DNA, the CDR3 is TGTGCCAGCAGCTCGAGTGCGTCGAACACTGAAGCTTTCTTT. The variable domain in full, completed from reference TRBV7-9 and TRBJ1-1, reads DTGVSQNPRHKITKRGQNVTFRCDPISEHNRLYWYRQTLGQGPEFLTYFQNEAQLEKSRLLSDRFSAERPKGSFSTLEIQRTEQGDSAMYLCASSSSASNTEAFFGQGTRLTVV.

The rearrangement links TRBV6-6 to TRBJ1-1, with 8 bases that match TRBD1. The ends lost 7 bases at V and 1 base at J; junction bases unmatched: 5. Looked up from germline, CDR1 is MNHNY and CDR2 is SVGAGI (reference sequence). The CDR3 covers 14 residues. CDR3 in DNA: TGTGCCAGCATAAAACAGGGGGAGAACACTGAAGCTTTCTTT. It codes for CASIKQGENTEAFF.

The chain has TRBV7-2 and TRBJ2-7; tentatively, D is TRBD2 (5 bases). The V end was cut by 1 base, the J end by 2 bases, with 9 bases between. The CDR3 spans 14 residues. Germline CDR1 reads SGHTA; CDR2 reads FQGNSA. The CDR3 loop reads CASSLVGGPYEQYF. CDR3 bases: TGTGCCAGCAGCTTAGTTGGAGGACCCTACGAGCAGTACTTC. The variable domain in full, completed from reference TRBV7-2 and TRBJ2-7, reads GAGVSQSPSNKVTEKGKDVELRCDPISGHTALYWYRQSLGQGLEFLIYFQGNSAPDKSGLPSDRFSAERTGGSVSTLTIQRTQQEDSAVYLCASSLVGGPYEQYFGPGTRLTVT.

This chain links TRBV11-3 with TRBJ2-7; D is undetermined. This CDR3 contains 14 residues. V gave up 3 bases and J gave up 5 bases, with 14 bases separating them. Per the germline V gene, CDR1 is SGHNT and CDR2 is YENEEA. The CDR3 protein is CASSLTSQVDEQYF. The CDR3 DNA reads as TGTGCCAGCAGCTTGACCTCGCAGGTGGACGAGCAGTACTTC.

The chain joins TRBV6-1 to TRBJ2-3; 12 bases are a match to TRBD2. There are 18 residues in the CDR3. CDR1 and CDR2 from the germline V gene are MNHNS and SASEGT. Trimming removed 2 bases from V and 0 bases from J; junction bases left unmatched: 6. This CDR3 is CASSERRLAGESTDTQYF. CDR3 DNA: TGTGCCAGCAGTGAACGGCGACTAGCGGGGGAGAGCACAGATACGCAGTATTTT.

This sequence joins TRBV20-1 and TRBJ2-5; D is unclear. The V and J ends lost 0 bases and 1 base respectively, with 0 bases between them. Per the germline V gene, CDR1 is DFQATT and CDR2 is SNEGSKA (reference sequence). The CDR3 is 11 amino acids. CDR3 protein: CSARDQETQYF. The CDR3 coding sequence is TGCAGTGCTAGAGACCAAGAGACCCAGTACTTC.

On this clone itself: This sample also contains other DNA sequences that code for the same CDR3. The CDR3: CASTSGGGGGTEAFF. The CDR3, as DNA: TGTGCCAGCACATCGGGGGGCGGGGGTGGCACTGAAGCTTTCTTT. The J gene is TRBJ1-1, the V gene TRBV28, with TRBD1 as a possible D gene (6 bases). CDR3 length equals 15 residues. The germline CDR1 and CDR2 sequences are MDHEN and SYDVKM. Trimming pared 7 bases from V and 4 bases from J, leaving 19 bases between.

The V gene is TRBV19, the J gene TRBJ1-1, with D unresolved. V gave up 2 bases and J gave up 5 bases, with 9 bases separating them. The CDR3 extends over 13 amino acids. The V gene's germline CDR1 is LNHDA and CDR2 SQIVND (reference sequence). CDR3 sequence: CASSILSRTEAFF. CDR3 nucleotides: TGTGCCAGTAGTATACTCAGTAGGACTGAAGCTTTCTTT.

This chain uses TRBV19 with TRBJ1-2; 8 nucleotides match TRBD1. V shed 4 bases, J shed 6 bases, and the junction held 13 bases outside the gene matches. Per germline, CDR1 LNHDA and CDR2 SQIVND (reference sequence). The CDR3 totals 16 residues. CDR3 in amino acids: CASSKTQPPGGHGYTF. The CDR3 nucleotides are TGTGCCAGTAGTAAGACTCAACCCCCAGGGGGCCATGGCTACACCTTC.

The table lists this clone with a count of one. This chain joins TRBV7-2 and TRBJ1-6; TRBD1 matches 7 bases. The CDR3 is made up of 15 amino acids. V was clipped by 5 bases and J by 7 bases; unmatched bases: 8. Germline V gene data show CDR1 as SGHTA and CDR2 as FQGNSA. The CDR3 nucleotides are TGTGCCAGCAGCCTACGACAGGGTGGAAATTCACCCCTCCACTTT. Protein product: CASSLRQGGNSPLHF.